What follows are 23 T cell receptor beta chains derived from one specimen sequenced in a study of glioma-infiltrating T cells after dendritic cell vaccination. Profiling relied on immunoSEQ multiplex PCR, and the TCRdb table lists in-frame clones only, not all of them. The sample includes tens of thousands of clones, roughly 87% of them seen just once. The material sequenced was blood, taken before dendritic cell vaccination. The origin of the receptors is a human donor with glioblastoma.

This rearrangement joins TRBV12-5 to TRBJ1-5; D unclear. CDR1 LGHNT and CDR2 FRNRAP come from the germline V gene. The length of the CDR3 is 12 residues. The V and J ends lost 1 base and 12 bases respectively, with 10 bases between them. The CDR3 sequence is CASGLADSSQHF. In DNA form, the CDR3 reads TGTGCTAGTGGTTTGGCCGACTCGAGCCAGCATTTT.

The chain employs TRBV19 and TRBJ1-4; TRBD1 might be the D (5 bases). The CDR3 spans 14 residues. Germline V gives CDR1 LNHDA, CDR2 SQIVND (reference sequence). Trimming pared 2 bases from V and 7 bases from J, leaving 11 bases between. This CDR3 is CASSIPGLGEKLFF. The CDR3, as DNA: TGTGCCAGTAGTATACCAGGGCTGGGTGAAAAACTGTTTTTT.

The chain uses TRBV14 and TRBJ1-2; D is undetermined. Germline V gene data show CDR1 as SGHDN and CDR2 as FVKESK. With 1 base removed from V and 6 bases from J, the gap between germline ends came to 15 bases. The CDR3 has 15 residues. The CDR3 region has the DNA TGTGCCAGCAGCCAAGTAGGTAGCGTCGGGGATGGCTACACCTTC. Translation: CASSQVGSVGDGYTF.

In nucleotides, the CDR3 is TGTGCCATCACGGCCGGACAGGGGGCCGTGAGCTACGAGCAGTACTTC. Protein sequence: CAITAGQGAVSYEQYF. The rearrangement uses TRBV10-3 and TRBJ2-7; 11 bases match TRBD1. The CDR3 runs to 16 residues. Germline V CDR1 and CDR2: ENHRY, SYGVKD. V trimming: 7 bases; J trimming: 3 bases; junction bases outside the gene matches: 11.

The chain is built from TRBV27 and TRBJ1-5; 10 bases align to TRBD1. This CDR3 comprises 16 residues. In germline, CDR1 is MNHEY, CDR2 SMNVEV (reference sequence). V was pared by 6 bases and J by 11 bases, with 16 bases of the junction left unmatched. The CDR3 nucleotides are TGTGCCAGCAGCTACTCCGGGACAGGGGCCTTGGGGGCCCAGCATTTT. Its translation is CASSYSGTGALGAQHF.

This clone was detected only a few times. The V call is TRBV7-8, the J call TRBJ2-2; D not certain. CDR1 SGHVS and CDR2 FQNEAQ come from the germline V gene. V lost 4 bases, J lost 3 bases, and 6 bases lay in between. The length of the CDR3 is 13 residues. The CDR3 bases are TGTGCCAGCAGCTCCGTTTACACCGGGGAGCTGTTTTTT. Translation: CASSSVYTGELFF.

This CDR3 reads CASSLASGVINEQFF. CDR3 sequence (DNA): TGCGCCAGCAGCTTGGCCAGCGGGGTGATCAATGAGCAGTTCTTC. The chain couples TRBV5-1 to TRBJ2-1; 7 nucleotides align to TRBD2. J lost 6 bases, V lost 0 bases, and 6 bases had no gene match. Germline CDR1 reads SGHRS; CDR2 reads YFSETQ. The CDR3 has 15 residues.

The CDR3, as DNA: TGTGCCAGCAGCTCCCCCGTGACAGGATCCGGGGCCAACGTCCTGACTTTC. This sequence encodes CASSSPVTGSGANVLTF. The chain uses TRBV7-3 and TRBJ2-6; D is possibly TRBD1 (6 bases). The CDR3 is 17 amino acids. The germline gives CDR1 SGHTA, CDR2 FQGTGA. Deletions cut 4 bases from V and 4 bases from J, with 17 bases between.

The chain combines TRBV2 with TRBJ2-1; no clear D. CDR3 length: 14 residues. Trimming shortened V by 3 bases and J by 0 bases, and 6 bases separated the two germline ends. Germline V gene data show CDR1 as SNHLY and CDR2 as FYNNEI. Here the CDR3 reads CASSESSSYNEQFF. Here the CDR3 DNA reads TGTGCCAGCAGTGAGTCTAGCTCCTACAATGAGCAGTTCTTC.

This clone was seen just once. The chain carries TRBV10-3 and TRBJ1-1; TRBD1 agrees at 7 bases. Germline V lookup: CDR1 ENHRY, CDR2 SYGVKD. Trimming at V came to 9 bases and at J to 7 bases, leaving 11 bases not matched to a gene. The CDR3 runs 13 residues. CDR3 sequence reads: CAITTGTDNEAFF. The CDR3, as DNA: TGTGCCATTACAACCGGGACAGACAATGAAGCTTTCTTT.

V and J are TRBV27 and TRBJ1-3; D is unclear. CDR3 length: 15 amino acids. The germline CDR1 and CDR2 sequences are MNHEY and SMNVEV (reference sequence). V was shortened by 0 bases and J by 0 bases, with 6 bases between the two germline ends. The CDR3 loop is CASSLSGPSGNTIYF. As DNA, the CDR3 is TGTGCCAGCAGTTTATCTGGCCCCTCTGGAAACACCATATATTTT.

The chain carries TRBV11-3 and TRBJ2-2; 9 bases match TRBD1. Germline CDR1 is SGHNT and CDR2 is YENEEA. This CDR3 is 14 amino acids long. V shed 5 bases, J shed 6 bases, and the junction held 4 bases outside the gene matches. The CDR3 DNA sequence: TGTGCCAGCAGCCCCGGACAGGGGCCCGGGGAGCTGTTTTTT. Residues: CASSPGQGPGELFF.

The CDR3 region has the DNA TGTGCCAGCTCACCTACCTCCTACCCCACAGAAGACTATGGCTACACCTTC. This encodes CASSPTSYPTEDYGYTF. The chain recombines TRBV18 with TRBJ1-2; D unclear. The CDR3 extends over 17 amino acids. Germline CDR1 and CDR2: KGHSH and LQKENI. Deletions cut 3 bases from V and 3 bases from J, with 20 bases between.

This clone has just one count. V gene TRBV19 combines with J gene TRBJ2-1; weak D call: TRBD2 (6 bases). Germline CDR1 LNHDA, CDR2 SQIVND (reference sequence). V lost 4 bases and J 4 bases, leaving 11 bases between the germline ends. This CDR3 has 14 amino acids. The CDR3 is CASSSSGLYNEQFF. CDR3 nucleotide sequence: TGTGCCAGTAGTAGTAGCGGCCTATACAATGAGCAGTTCTTC.

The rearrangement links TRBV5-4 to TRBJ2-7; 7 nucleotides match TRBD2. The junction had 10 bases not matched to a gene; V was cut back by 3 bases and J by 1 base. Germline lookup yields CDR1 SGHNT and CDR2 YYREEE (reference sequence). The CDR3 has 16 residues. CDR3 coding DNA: TGTGCCAGCAGCTGGGGGGGTCCTAGCGGTTCCTACGAGCAGTACTTC. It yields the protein CASSWGGPSGSYEQYF.

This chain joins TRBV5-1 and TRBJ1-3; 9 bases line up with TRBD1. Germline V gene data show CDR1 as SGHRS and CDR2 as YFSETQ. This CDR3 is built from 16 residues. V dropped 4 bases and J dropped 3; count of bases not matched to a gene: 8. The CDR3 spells CASSTGQGTGGNTIYF. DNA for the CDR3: TGCGCCAGCAGCACGGGACAGGGAACAGGTGGAAACACCATATATTTT.

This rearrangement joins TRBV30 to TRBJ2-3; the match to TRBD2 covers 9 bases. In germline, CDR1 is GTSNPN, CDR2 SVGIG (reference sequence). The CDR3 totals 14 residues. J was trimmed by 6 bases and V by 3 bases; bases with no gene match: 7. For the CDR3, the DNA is TGTGCCTGGAGGACTAGCGGAGCCATGGATACGCAGTATTTT. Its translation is CAWRTSGAMDTQYF.

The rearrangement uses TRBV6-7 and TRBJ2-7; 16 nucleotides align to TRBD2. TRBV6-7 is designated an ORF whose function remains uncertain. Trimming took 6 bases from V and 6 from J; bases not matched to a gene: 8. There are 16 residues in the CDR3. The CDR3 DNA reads TGTGCCAGCAGCCCCGGGACTAGCGGGGGGGCCAGCGAGCAGTACTTC. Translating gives CASSPGTSGGASEQYF.

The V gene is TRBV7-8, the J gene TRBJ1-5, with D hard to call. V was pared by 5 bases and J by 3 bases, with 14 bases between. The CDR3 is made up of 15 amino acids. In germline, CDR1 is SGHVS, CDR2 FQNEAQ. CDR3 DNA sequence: TGTGCCAGCAGCCTTGAATCCTACCTCAATCAGCCCCAGCATTTT. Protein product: CASSLESYLNQPQHF.

The CDR3 DNA reads TGCGCCAGCAGCTTCGCGGCAGGAGGACCCTACGAGCAGTACTTC. Translation: CASSFAAGGPYEQYF. The chain recombines TRBV5-1 with TRBJ2-5, with D possibly TRBD2 on 5 matching bases. Judging by the DNA end, TRBJ2-7 fits better; the J call may be wrong. Germline CDR1 and CDR2: SGHRS and YFSETQ. The CDR3 consists of 15 residues.

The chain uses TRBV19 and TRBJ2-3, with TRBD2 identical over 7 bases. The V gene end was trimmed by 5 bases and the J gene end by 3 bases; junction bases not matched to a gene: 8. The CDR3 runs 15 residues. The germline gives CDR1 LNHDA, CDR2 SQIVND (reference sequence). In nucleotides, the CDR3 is TGTGCCAGTAGTCTGTGGAGTAGCGGGACAGATACGCAGTATTTT. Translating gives CASSLWSSGTDTQYF.

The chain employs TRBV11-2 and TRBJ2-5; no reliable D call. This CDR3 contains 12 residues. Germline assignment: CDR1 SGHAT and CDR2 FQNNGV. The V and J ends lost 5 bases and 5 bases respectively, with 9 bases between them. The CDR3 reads CASSPRGETQYF. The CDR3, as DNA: TGTGCCAGCAGCCCGCGTGGTGAGACCCAGTACTTC.

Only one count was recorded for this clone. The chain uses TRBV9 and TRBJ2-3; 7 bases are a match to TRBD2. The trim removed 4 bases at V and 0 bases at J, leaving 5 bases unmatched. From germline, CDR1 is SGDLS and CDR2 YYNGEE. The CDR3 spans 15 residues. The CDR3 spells CASSPDSGSTDTQYF. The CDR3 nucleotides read TGTGCCAGCAGCCCAGATAGCGGGAGCACAGATACGCAGTATTTT.